Described below is a single T cell receptor beta chain sequence and its context. Its target is not known. The sample originates from a study of T cell clonotyping in hematopoietic cell transplantation. Notes on the study in general: After transplant, recipient diversity fell while pathologically expanded clonotypes grew through day 180. Without cell sorting, CD4 versus CD8 contributions remain unresolved. Broader posttransplant TCR repertoire diversity was predicted by graft donor and pretransplant recipient Inverse Simpson Index values.

V lost 3 bases, J lost 7 bases, and 13 bases stayed unmatched. There are 17 residues in the CDR3. Per germline, CDR1 LNHNV and CDR2 YYDKDF (reference sequence). The protocol was immunoSEQ multiplex PCR, while the TCRdb copy is restricted to in-frame clones and leaves out a portion. The sample has a few thousand clones; about nine tenths are singletons. The receptor was isolated from a male patient in his seventies who had an allogeneic stem cell transplant from an unrelated donor, so T cells may come from the graft donor. Some clones in this sample may be carry-over from other donors' samples. Material: peripheral blood mononuclear cells, obtained 100 days after allogeneic stem cell transplant. The chain uses TRBV15 and TRBJ2-1; 9 positions agree with TRBD2. The CDR3 DNA follows: TGTGCCACCAGCAGGCGAGAAACTAGCGGGTTTGAAAATGAGCAGTTCTTC. It is translated as CATSRRETSGFENEQFF.